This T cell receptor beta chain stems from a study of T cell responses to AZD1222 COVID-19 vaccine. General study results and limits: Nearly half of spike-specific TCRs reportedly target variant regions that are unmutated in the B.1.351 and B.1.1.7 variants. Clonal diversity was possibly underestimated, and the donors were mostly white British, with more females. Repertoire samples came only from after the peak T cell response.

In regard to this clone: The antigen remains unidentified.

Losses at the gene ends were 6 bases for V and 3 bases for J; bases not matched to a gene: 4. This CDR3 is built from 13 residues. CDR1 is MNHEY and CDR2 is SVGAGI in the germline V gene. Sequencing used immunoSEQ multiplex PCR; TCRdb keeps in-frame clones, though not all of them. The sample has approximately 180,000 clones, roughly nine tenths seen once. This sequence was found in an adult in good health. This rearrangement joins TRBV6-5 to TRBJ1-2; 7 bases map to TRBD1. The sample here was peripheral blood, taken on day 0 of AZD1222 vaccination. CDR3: CASRTGTDYGYTF. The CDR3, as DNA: TGTGCCAGCAGAACCGGGACAGACTATGGCTACACCTTC.